This TCR beta chain was documented in a study of spatial heterogeneity in lung cancer. Study-level background: As counted in raw reads, each unique TCR and UMI combination appeared more than ten times on average.

The time point: sample taken at primary tumor resection. From tumor, nontumor lung or frozen PBMC, whole RNA was taken unsorted for sequencing. The donors comprised around 76 untreated early-stage non-small cell lung cancer patients. Comments on this clonotype: Its antigen is still unknown.

Study-wide points: Ubiquitous expanded tumor TCRs showed up in blood more at resection than follow-up.

Every TCR cDNA molecule carried a tag that served as a unique molecular identifier. TCRdb reprocessed the 5' RACE reads via MiXCR and lists one record per CDR3 protein. The sample comprises some 11,000 distinct CDR3 sequences, roughly an eighth of which are singletons, and 2.4% rests with the top ten. The ends were cut back, 6 bases at V and 2 bases at J, with 9 bases in the middle. This CDR3 has 13 amino acids. Germline assignment: CDR1 KGHDR and CDR2 SFDVKD. The TCR sequence derives from a female donor with early-stage non-small cell lung cancer. Sequenced material: PBMCs, taken at surgery. The J gene is TRBJ2-5, the V gene TRBV24-1; TRBD1 or TRBD2 may be the D gene (7 bases each). CDR3 nucleotide sequence: TGTGCCACCAGTCAGGGGGGGCAAGAGACCCAGTACTTC. Translation gives CATSQGGQETQYF.